This T cell receptor beta chain was sequenced for a study of graft-versus-host responses after intestinal transplantation. Study context: Following induction with anti-thymocyte globulin, all recipients were given tacrolimus and steroids for two to three years. Findings and caveats of the study: Marrow from the recipient contained GvH clones, some of which had appeared first in ileum or blood.

As for this clone: What it binds is unknown.

The CDR3 length is 15 residues. Germline V gene lookup returns CDR1 SGHDN and CDR2 FVKESK. With 2 bases removed from V and 0 bases from J, the gap between germline ends came to 5 bases. The repertoire was sequenced with immunoSEQ multiplex PCR; TCRdb's copy has only in-frame clones and lacks some. The table has about 69,000 clones, around 90% seen once. This material consisted of bone marrow, taken approximately 100 weeks after intestinal transplantation. The sequence came from a human patient who received an intestinal transplant, so some T cells may come from the graft donor. The chain couples TRBV14 to TRBJ2-6; D is unclear. CDR3 DNA sequence: TGTGCCAGCAGCCAACTGTTCTCTGGGGCCAACGTCCTGACTTTC. Translated, it gives CASSQLFSGANVLTF.